This TCR beta chain was recorded in a study of OX40 agonist ivuxolimab in advanced cancers. In the study overall: Under the entry rules, prior anti-PD-1, anti-PD-L1 or anti-CTLA-4 therapy was allowed, and about 40% had some. In three patients, partial responses were observed, one with hepatocellular carcinoma and two with cutaneous melanoma.

This CDR3 spans 15 amino acids. Trimming shortened V by 1 base and J by 4 bases, and 14 bases separated the two germline ends. Germline V gene lookup returns CDR1 SGHRS and CDR2 YFSETQ. The table came from immunoSEQ multiplex PCR; TCRdb's copy has only in-frame clones and leaves some out. The table lists 60,000 to 75,000 clones, about 90% of them singletons, with 11% to 15% in the top ten. This clonotype was obtained from an adult with an advanced solid tumor such as melanoma, head and neck, liver or kidney cancer. The starting material was CD4+ or CD8+ T cells sorted from blood, obtained in a trial of the OX40 agonist ivuxolimab. J is TRBJ1-2 and V is TRBV5-1; D is possibly TRBD1 (5 bases). The CDR3 DNA reads as TGCGCCAGCAGCTTGTCGGCAGGGACGAGCTATGGCTACACCTTC. Amino acids: CASSLSAGTSYGYTF. Together with reference TRBV5-1 and TRBJ1-2, the CDR3 gives the full variable domain: KAGVTQTPRYLIKTRGQQVTLSCSPISGHRSVSWYQQTPGQGLQFLFEYFSETQRNKGNFPGRFSGRQFSNSRSEMNVSTLELGDSALYLCASSLSAGTSYGYTFGSGTRLTVV.